Each of the 22 T cell receptor beta chains below was sequenced from the same sample in a study of technical replicates of blood from a handful of donors (dated 2017 in TCRdb). The library was made by the immunoSEQ multiplex PCR assay. This is the immuneACCESS table as TCRdb keeps it, with only in-frame sequences that have V and J called. A part of the clones is gone; compared with another copy, unresolved V genes explain less than half, and the rest is unexplained. This sample lists approximately 70,000 clones; 80% to 95% were detected once. The biggest ten clones account for about 0.35% of the sample. Material: T cells isolated from PBMCs. The receptors here all came from a human donor in good health.

The V gene is TRBV7-6, the J gene TRBJ2-6; 9 positions agree with TRBD1. The CDR3 has 18 amino acids. Losses at the gene ends were 4 bases for V and 2 bases for J; bases not matched to a gene: 9. Germline V gene sequence: CDR1 SGHVS, CDR2 FNYEAQ. The CDR3 nucleotides read TGTGCCAGCAGCTATTACGGGACAGGGACTACTGGGGCCAACGTCCTGACTTTC. This translates into CASSYYGTGTTGANVLTF.

The chain employs TRBV11-2 and TRBJ2-7; 8 nucleotides agree with TRBD1. Unmatched junction bases numbered 5, after V lost 7 bases and J lost 3 bases. The CDR3 is 13 residues long. Germline-derived CDR1 and CDR2 are SGHAT and FQNNGV. The CDR3 reads CASTGQGSYEQYF. The CDR3 bases are TGTGCCAGCACCGGACAGGGAAGCTACGAGCAGTACTTC. Full variable domain (rest looked up from reference TRBV11-2 and TRBJ2-7): EAGVAQSPRYKIIEKRQSVAFWCNPISGHATLYWYQQILGQGPKLLIQFQNNGVVDDSQLPKDRFSAERLKGVDSTLKIQPAKLEDSAVYLCASTGQGSYEQYFGPGTRLTVT.

V usage is TRBV30 and J usage is TRBJ1-2; D may be TRBD1 (5 bases). Germline loops: CDR1 GTSNPN, CDR2 SVGIG (reference sequence). V was shortened by 3 bases and J by 0 bases, with 8 bases between the two germline ends. This CDR3 spans 13 amino acids. The CDR3: CAWSAGPNYGYTF. The CDR3 DNA sequence: TGTGCCTGGAGCGCAGGGCCTAACTATGGCTACACCTTC.

The CDR3: CASSTGANEKLFF. As DNA, the CDR3 is TGTGCCAGCTCAACGGGAGCTAATGAAAAACTGTTTTTT. This chain links TRBV18 with TRBJ1-4, with no clear D. The V end was cut by 5 bases, the J end by 3 bases, with 7 bases between. The V gene's germline CDR1 is KGHSH and CDR2 LQKENI. The length of the CDR3 is 13 residues.

This clone was seen a handful of times. V gene TRBV6-1 combines with J gene TRBJ1-2; 11 bases map to TRBD1. Germline V lookup: CDR1 MNHNS, CDR2 SASEGT. The CDR3 consists of 15 residues. Trimming took 3 bases from V and 5 from J; bases not matched to a gene: 5. The CDR3 nucleotides are TGTGCCAGCAGTGACTCCGGGACAGGGGGGTATGGCTACACCTTC. It is translated as CASSDSGTGGYGYTF.

The CDR3 here is CASSLGGSSYNEQFF. The CDR3 DNA reads as TGTGCCAGCAGTTTAGGCGGGAGCTCCTACAATGAGCAGTTCTTC. This chain uses TRBV28 with TRBJ2-1; TRBD2 matches at 7 bases. From germline, CDR1 is MDHEN and CDR2 SYDVKM. The CDR3 sequence is 15 residues long. V gave up 2 bases and J gave up 0 bases; unmatched junction bases: 1.

Here the CDR3 reads CASSLTFPDTQYF. CDR3 coding DNA: TGTGCCAGCAGCTTAACGTTTCCGGATACGCAGTATTTT. This chain uses TRBV7-3 with TRBJ2-3; D is unclear. CDR1 and CDR2 (germline): SGHTA, FQGTGA. The CDR3 consists of 13 residues. Trimming shortened V by 0 bases and J by 6 bases, and 7 bases separated the two germline ends.

The V and J genes are TRBV11-2 and TRBJ2-2, with 9 bases identical to TRBD2. V lost 5 bases, J lost 5 bases, and 6 bases stayed unmatched. CDR1 is SGHAT, CDR2 FQNNGV, per germline. This CDR3 has 15 residues. Here the CDR3 reads CASSQLAGRTGELFF. Written as DNA, the CDR3 is TGTGCCAGCAGCCAGCTAGCGGGAAGGACCGGGGAGCTGTTTTTT.

The CDR3 coding sequence is TGTGCCAGCAGCTTAGCATCGGGACAGGGGCCTGGAAACACCATATATTTT. It specifies CASSLASGQGPGNTIYF. The rearrangement joins TRBV11-3 to TRBJ1-3, with 10 bases aligning to TRBD1. Trimming at V came to 1 base and at J to 2 bases, leaving 5 bases not matched to a gene. CDR3 length: 17 amino acids. Germline CDR1 is SGHNT and CDR2 is YENEEA. Complete variable domain (other parts from reference TRBV11-3 and TRBJ1-3): EAGVVQSPRYKIIEKKQPVAFWCNPISGHNTLYWYLQNLGQGPELLIRYENEEAVDDSQLPKDRFSAERLKGVDSTLKIQPAELGDSAVYLCASSLASGQGPGNTIYFGEGSWLTVV.

The J gene is TRBJ2-1, the V gene TRBV5-1; 7 nucleotides agree with TRBD1. The J segment lost 5 bases and the V segment lost 0 bases, leaving 5 bases of the junction unmatched. Per germline, CDR1 SGHRS and CDR2 YFSETQ. This CDR3 spans 15 amino acids. CDR3 residues: CASSLGGGRDNEQFF. The CDR3 bases are TGCGCCAGCAGCTTGGGAGGGGGCAGGGACAATGAGCAGTTCTTC.

The count of this clone is one. The V and J genes are TRBV7-9 and TRBJ1-2, with no clear D. Per germline, CDR1 SEHNR and CDR2 FQNEAQ (reference sequence). V was cut by 5 bases and J by 4 bases, with 17 bases left in between. The CDR3 runs to 15 residues. The CDR3 loop is CASSLPTGSVYGYTF. The CDR3 DNA is TGTGCCAGCAGCCTACCCACGGGGTCAGTCTATGGCTACACCTTC.

The chain is built from TRBV7-9 and TRBJ2-7; possibly TRBD2 for D (6 bases). Germline lookup yields CDR1 SEHNR and CDR2 FQNEAQ (reference sequence). Trimming shortened V by 6 bases and J by 6 bases, and 15 bases separated the two germline ends. The CDR3 runs to 13 residues. This CDR3 is CASSFLPAGEQYF. DNA for the CDR3: TGTGCCAGCAGTTTCCTTCCAGCGGGCGAGCAGTACTTC.

CDR3 sequence reads: CSARTPREQFF. The DNA for the CDR3 is TGCAGTGCTAGAACCCCTAGAGAGCAGTTCTTC. This rearrangement joins TRBV20-1 to TRBJ2-1, with D uncertain. The germline V gene encodes CDR1 DFQATT and CDR2 SNEGSKA (reference sequence). V was cut by 2 bases and J by 10 bases, with 9 bases left in between. The CDR3 is 11 amino acids.

The chain recombines TRBV13 with TRBJ1-1, with a possible D match to TRBD1 (5 bases). The germline gives CDR1 PRHDT, CDR2 FYEKMQ (reference sequence). The CDR3 is 19 residues long. Trimming stripped 2 bases from V and 0 bases from J, with 22 bases between. CDR3 DNA: TGTGCCAGCAGCTTATCCCCTCCCCTTTCTTGGGGCCTGAACACTGAAGCTTTCTTT. Translating gives CASSLSPPLSWGLNTEAFF. The whole variable domain, filled in from reference TRBV13 and TRBJ1-1, reads AAGVIQSPRHLIKEKRETATLKCYPIPRHDTVYWYQQGPGQDPQFLISFYEKMQSDKGSIPDRFSAQQFSDYHSELNMSSLELGDSALYFCASSLSPPLSWGLNTEAFFGQGTRLTVV.

The J gene is TRBJ2-1, the V gene TRBV7-2; 15 positions agree with TRBD2. Germline V gives CDR1 SGHTA, CDR2 FQGNSA. Germline trimming cut 5 bases from V and 9 bases from J; bases unmatched to any gene: 8. CDR3 size: 16 residues. This chain's CDR3 is CASSPMGLAGGREQFF. In DNA, the CDR3 is TGTGCCAGCAGCCCGATGGGACTAGCGGGAGGCCGTGAGCAGTTCTTC.

The chain recombines TRBV2 with TRBJ2-7, with D possibly being TRBD1 (5 bases). V lost 6 bases and J 0 bases, leaving 15 bases between the germline ends. This CDR3 is built from 15 residues. Per germline, CDR1 SNHLY and CDR2 FYNNEI. DNA for the CDR3: TGTGCCAGCAGCAAAAGACAGCTAAGCTCCTACGAGCAGTACTTC. Translation: CASSKRQLSSYEQYF.

The chain combines TRBV2 with TRBJ1-1, with D perhaps TRBD1 (5 bases). The CDR3 is made up of 14 amino acids. Germline values: CDR1 SNHLY, CDR2 FYNNEI. V was clipped by 4 bases and J by 3 bases, with 12 bases between them. The CDR3 protein is CASSAYGGDTEAFF. DNA for the CDR3: TGTGCCAGCAGTGCCTATGGGGGGGACACTGAAGCTTTCTTT.

The chain carries TRBV5-1 and TRBJ2-7, with TRBD1 identical over 7 bases. The CDR3 extends over 14 amino acids. The germline CDR1 and CDR2 sequences are SGHRS and YFSETQ. V was pared by 4 bases and J by 3 bases, with 7 bases of the junction left unmatched. The CDR3 region is CASSGTGVGYEQYF. CDR3 nucleotide sequence: TGCGCCAGCAGCGGTACAGGGGTCGGCTACGAGCAGTACTTC.

This clone came up once. The genes are TRBV15 and TRBJ2-1, with D possibly TRBD2 on 6 matching bases. Trimming took 2 bases from V and 6 from J, leaving 14 bases between them. This CDR3 has 15 residues. Germline CDR1 is LNHNV and CDR2 is YYDKDF (reference sequence). The DNA of the CDR3 is TGTGCCACCAGCAGAACTCGGGAGCCGCTCAATGAGCAGTTCTTC. This translates into CATSRTREPLNEQFF.

V usage is TRBV15 and J usage is TRBJ1-4; D uncertain. This CDR3 is 15 amino acids long. Germline loops: CDR1 LNHNV, CDR2 YYDKDF (reference sequence). V lost 1 base and J 3 bases, leaving 9 bases between the germline ends. CDR3 DNA: TGTGCCACCAGCAGAGTCGTATCCTCTAATGAAAAACTGTTTTTT. Amino acid sequence: CATSRVVSSNEKLFF. The complete variable domain, with remaining parts taken from reference TRBV15 and TRBJ1-4, reads DAMVIQNPRYQVTQFGKPVTLSCSQTLNHNVMYWYQQKSSQAPKLLFHYYDKDFNNEADTPDNFQSRRPNTSFCFLDIRSPGLGDTAMYLCATSRVVSSNEKLFFGSGTQLSVL.

The genes are TRBV19 and TRBJ1-1; D is possibly TRBD1 (5 bases). V lost 9 bases to trimming and J lost 4 bases, with 15 bases between them. This CDR3 comprises 13 residues. CDR1 is LNHDA and CDR2 is SQIVND in the germline V gene (reference sequence). In nucleotides, the CDR3 is TGTGCCAGCTTTGGGGGGGGAATCACTGAAGCTTTCTTT. As protein: CASFGGGITEAFF.

This chain connects TRBV30 to TRBJ1-2; 11 nucleotides line up with TRBD1. The germline gives CDR1 GTSNPN, CDR2 SVGIG (reference sequence). CDR3 length equals 16 residues. V trimming: 4 bases; J trimming: 2 bases; junction bases outside the gene matches: 9. CDR3 amino acids: CAWTGTGGMGNYGYTF. In nucleotides, the CDR3 is TGTGCCTGGACCGGGACAGGGGGTATGGGGAACTATGGCTACACCTTC.